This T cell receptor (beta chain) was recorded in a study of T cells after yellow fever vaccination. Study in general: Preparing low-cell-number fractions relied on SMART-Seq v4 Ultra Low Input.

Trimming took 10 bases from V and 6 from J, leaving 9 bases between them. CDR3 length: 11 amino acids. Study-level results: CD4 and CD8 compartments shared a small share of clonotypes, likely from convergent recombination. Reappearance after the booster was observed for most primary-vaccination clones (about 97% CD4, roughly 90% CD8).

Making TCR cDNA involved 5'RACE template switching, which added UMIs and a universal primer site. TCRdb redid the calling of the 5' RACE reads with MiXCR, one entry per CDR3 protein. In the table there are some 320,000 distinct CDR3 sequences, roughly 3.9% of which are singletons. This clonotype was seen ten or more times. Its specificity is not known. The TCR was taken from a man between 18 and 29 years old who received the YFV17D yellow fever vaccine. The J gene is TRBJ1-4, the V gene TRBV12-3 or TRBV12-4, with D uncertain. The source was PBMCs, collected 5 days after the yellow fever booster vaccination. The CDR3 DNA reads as TGTGCCACCGGGCGGGATGAAAAACTGTTTTTT. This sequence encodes CATGRDEKLFF.